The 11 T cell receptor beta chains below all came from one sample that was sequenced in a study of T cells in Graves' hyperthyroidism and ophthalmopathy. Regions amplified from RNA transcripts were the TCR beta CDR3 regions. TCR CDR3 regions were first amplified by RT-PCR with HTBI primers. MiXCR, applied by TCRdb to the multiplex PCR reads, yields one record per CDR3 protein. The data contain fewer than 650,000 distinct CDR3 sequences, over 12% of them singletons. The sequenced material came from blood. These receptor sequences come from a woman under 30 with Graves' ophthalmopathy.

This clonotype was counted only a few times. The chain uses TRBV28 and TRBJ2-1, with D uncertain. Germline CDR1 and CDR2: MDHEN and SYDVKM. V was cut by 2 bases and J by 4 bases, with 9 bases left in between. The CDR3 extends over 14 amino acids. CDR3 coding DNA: TGTGCCAGCAGTTTAGTGACTTGGTACAATGAGCAGTTCTTC. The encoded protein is CASSLVTWYNEQFF.

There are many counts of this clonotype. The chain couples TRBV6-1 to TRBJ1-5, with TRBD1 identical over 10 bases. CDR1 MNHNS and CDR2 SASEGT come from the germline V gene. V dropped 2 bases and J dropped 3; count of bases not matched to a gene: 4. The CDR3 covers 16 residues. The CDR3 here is CASSEMGQGNNQPQHF. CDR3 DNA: TGTGCCAGCAGTGAAATGGGACAGGGGAACAATCAGCCCCAGCATTTT.

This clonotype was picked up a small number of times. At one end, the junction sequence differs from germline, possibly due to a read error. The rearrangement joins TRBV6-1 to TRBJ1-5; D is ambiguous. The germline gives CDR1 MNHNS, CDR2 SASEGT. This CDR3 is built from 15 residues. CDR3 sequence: CAISESGVGNQPQHF. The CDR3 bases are TGTGCCATCAGTGAGTCCGGCGTCGGGAATCAGCCCCAGCATTTT.

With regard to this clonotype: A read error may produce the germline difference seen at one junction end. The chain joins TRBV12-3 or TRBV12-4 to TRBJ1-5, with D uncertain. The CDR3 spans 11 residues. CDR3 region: CASSLGQLQHF. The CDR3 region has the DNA TGTGCCAGCAGTTTAGGGCAGCTCCAGCATTTT.

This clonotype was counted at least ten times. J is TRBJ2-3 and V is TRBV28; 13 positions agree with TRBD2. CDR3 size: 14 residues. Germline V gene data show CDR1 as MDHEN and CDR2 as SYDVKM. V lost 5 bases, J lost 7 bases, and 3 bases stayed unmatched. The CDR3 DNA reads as TGTGCCAGCAGTCCGACTAGCGGGAGGTATACGCAGTATTTT. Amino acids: CASSPTSGRYTQYF.

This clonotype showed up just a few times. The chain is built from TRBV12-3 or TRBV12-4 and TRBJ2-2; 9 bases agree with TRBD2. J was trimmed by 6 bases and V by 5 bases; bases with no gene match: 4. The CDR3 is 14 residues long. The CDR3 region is CASSLSGRPGELFF. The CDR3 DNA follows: TGTGCCAGCAGTCTTAGCGGGAGACCCGGGGAGCTGTTTTTT.

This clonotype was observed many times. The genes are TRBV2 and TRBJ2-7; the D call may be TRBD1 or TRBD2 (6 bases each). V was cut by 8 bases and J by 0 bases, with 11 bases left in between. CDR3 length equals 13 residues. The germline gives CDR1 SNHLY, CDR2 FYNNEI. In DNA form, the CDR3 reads TGTGCCAGCCGGGAGACAGGCTCCTACGAGCAGTACTTC. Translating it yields CASRETGSYEQYF.

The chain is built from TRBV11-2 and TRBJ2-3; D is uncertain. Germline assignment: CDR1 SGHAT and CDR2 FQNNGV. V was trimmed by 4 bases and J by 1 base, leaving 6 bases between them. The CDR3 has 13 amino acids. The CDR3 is CASSWPGTDTQYF. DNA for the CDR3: TGTGCCAGCAGCTGGCCAGGCACAGATACGCAGTATTTT.

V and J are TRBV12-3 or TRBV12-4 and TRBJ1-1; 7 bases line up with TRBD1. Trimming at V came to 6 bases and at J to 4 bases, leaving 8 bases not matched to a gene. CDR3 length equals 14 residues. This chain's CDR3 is CASRSGQVGTEAFF. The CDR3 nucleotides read TGTGCCAGCAGGAGCGGACAGGTGGGCACTGAAGCTTTCTTT.

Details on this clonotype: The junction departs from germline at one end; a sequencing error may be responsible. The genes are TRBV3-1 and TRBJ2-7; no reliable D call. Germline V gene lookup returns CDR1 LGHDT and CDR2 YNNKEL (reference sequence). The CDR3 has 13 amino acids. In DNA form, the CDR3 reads TGTGCTAGCAGCCATTCGAGCTCCTACGAGCAGTACTTC. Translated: CASSHSSSYEQYF.

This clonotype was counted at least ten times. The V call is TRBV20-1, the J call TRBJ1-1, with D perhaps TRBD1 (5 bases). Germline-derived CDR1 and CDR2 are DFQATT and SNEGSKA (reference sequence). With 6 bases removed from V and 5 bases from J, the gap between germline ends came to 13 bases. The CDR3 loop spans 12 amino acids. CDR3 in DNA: TGCAGTGCCAACGTCAGGGATACTGAAGCTTTCTTT. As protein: CSANVRDTEAFF.